These T cell receptor beta chains were read from a single sample in a study of beta chain features in type 1 diabetes. Method: immunoSEQ multiplex PCR; TCRdb's copy keeps in-frame clones and lacks some. The sample shows 310,000 or so clones, over 14% of them seen only once. Sequenced material: naive CD4+ T cells from blood. The receptors shown here come from a man between 18 and 29 years old with type 1 diabetes. Both conserved end residues are part of each CDR3. A D gene is named only where the DNA matches it firmly. Not all rows give a size; the values are once, few, many and, for expanded clones, a class.

cdr3_aa cdr3_nt d_call j_call clone_size v_call
CASSLRGGSYEQYF TGTGCCAGCAGCTTAAGAGGCGGATCCTACGAGCAGTACTTC . TRBJ2-7 . TRBV5-4
CASKDGTTGYTF TGTGCCAGTAAAGACGGAACTACTGGCTACACCTTC . TRBJ1-2 . TRBV19
CASSSGQGPYNEQFF TGTGCCAGCAGTTCGGGACAGGGGCCGTACAATGAGCAGTTCTTC TRBD1 TRBJ2-1 . TRBV28
CSAERTEETQYF TGCAGCGCCGAGCGAACGGAAGAGACCCAGTACTTC . TRBJ2-5 few TRBV29-1
CASSPLAGKNTGELFF TGTGCCAGCTCACCCTTAGCGGGCAAGAACACCGGGGAGCTGTTTTTT TRBD2 TRBJ2-2 . TRBV18
CASSLSLVVSKETQYF TGTGCCAGCAGCTTAAGTCTAGTCGTCTCCAAAGAGACCCAGTACTTC . TRBJ2-5 few TRBV13
CSVEGAGGRTEAFF TGCAGCGTTGAGGGAGCGGGGGGGAGGACTGAAGCTTTCTTT . TRBJ1-1 few TRBV29-1
CASSHELTYEQYF TGTGCCAGCAGTCACGAACTAACCTACGAGCAGTACTTC . TRBJ2-7 . TRBV2
CASSPLAGTSTDTQYF TGTGCCAGCAGCCCACTAGCGGGTACTAGCACAGATACGCAGTATTTT TRBD2 TRBJ2-3 . TRBV7-2
CASSQPWLFDSGAPGSTDTQYF TGTGCCAGCAGCCAACCCTGGTTGTTTGATAGCGGGGCCCCTGGTAGCACAGATACGCAGTATTTT TRBD2 TRBJ2-3 . TRBV4-2
CASSPGTGYGNTIYF TGTGCCAGCAGTCCCGGGACAGGGTACGGAAACACCATATATTTT TRBD1 TRBJ1-3 . TRBV28
CASSIVKWDRDENIQYF TGTGCCAGTAGTATTGTCAAGTGGGACAGGGATGAAAACATTCAGTACTTC TRBD1 TRBJ2-4 . TRBV19
CAWQSGSLQETQYF TGTGCCTGGCAATCCGGGAGCCTACAAGAGACCCAGTACTTC . TRBJ2-5 few TRBV30
CASSRSLGETQYF TGTGCCAGCAGTCGCTCACTAGGAGAGACCCAGTACTTC . TRBJ2-5 . TRBV6-6
CASSLIRVNTGELFF TGTGCCAGCAGCTTAATCAGGGTGAACACCGGGGAGCTGTTTTTT . TRBJ2-2 . TRBV11-2
CRAVRDEAFF TGCAGAGCCGTGAGGGATGAAGCTTTCTTT . TRBJ1-1 few TRBV20-1
CASSPVSGTKNNYGYTF TGTGCCAGCTCACCAGTGTCCGGGACAAAGAATAACTATGGCTACACCTTC . TRBJ1-2 few TRBV18
CASSSQGRNTEAFF TGTGCCAGTAGTTCACAGGGGAGGAACACTGAAGCTTTCTTT TRBD1 TRBJ1-1 few TRBV19
CASSTRDSYGYTF TGTGCCAGCAGTACCCGGGACAGCTATGGCTACACCTTC TRBD1 TRBJ1-2 . TRBV6-5
CASSLRSHRLPLGVGYTF TGTGCCAGCAGTTTAAGGTCTCACCGTCTGCCTCTCGGGGTTGGCTACACCTTC . TRBJ1-2 . TRBV28
CAWSDQNQPQHF TGTGCCTGGAGTGATCAGAATCAGCCCCAGCATTTT . TRBJ1-5 . TRBV30
CAWTRGSGPQHF TGTGCCTGGACCCGGGGTTCCGGGCCCCAGCATTTT . TRBJ1-5 . TRBV30
CASSVVASGSTDTQYF TGTGCCAGCAGCGTAGTGGCTAGCGGGAGCACAGATACGCAGTATTTT TRBD2 TRBJ2-3 once TRBV9
CASSPVAGEQTQYF TGTGCCAGCTCACCAGTAGCGGGGGAGCAGACCCAGTACTTC TRBD2 TRBJ2-5 . TRBV18
CSAQPAARDGYTF TGCAGCGCCCAACCTGCAGCTAGAGATGGCTACACCTTC . TRBJ1-2 . TRBV29-1
CASSPSRRANPSYGYTF TGTGCCAGCAGCCCTAGTCGGAGGGCCAATCCGTCCTATGGCTACACCTTC . TRBJ1-2 . TRBV28
CAWRVTGRGTEAFF TGTGCCTGGAGAGTGACAGGGCGGGGCACTGAAGCTTTCTTT TRBD1 TRBJ1-1 . TRBV30
CAWTRGGTGALTQYF TGTGCCTGGACTCGAGGAGGGACAGGGGCCTTGACGCAGTATTTT TRBD1 TRBJ2-3 . TRBV30
CASSPGLLAGAQYF TGTGCCAGCTCACCAGGGCTTCTAGCAGGGGCCCAGTACTTC . TRBJ2-5 . TRBV18
CASSPGLATYEQYF TGTGCCAGCAGCCCGGGACTGGCAACCTACGAGCAGTACTTC . TRBJ2-7 few TRBV7-9
CASRERQVLMNTEAFF TGCGCCAGCAGGGAAAGACAGGTTTTAATGAACACTGAAGCTTTCTTT . TRBJ1-1 . TRBV4-1
CASSPGTGETQYF TGTGCCAGCAGTCCCGGGACAGGGGAGACCCAGTACTTC TRBD1 TRBJ2-5 . TRBV25-1
CASSGTGQAGYTF TGTGCCAGCAGCGGGACAGGGCAGGCTGGCTACACCTTC TRBD1 TRBJ1-2 few TRBV9
CASSSFAGDQPQHF TGTGCCAGCAGCTCGTTTGCGGGGGATCAGCCCCAGCATTTT . TRBJ1-5 few TRBV7-9
CASSRSGSYNEQFF TGTGCCAGCAGTAGGAGCGGTTCCTACAATGAGCAGTTCTTC . TRBJ2-1 few TRBV6-1
CASSQDAVSYEQYF TGCGCCAGCAGCCAAGATGCGGTTTCCTACGAGCAGTACTTC . TRBJ2-7 . TRBV4-1
CASTWPGELFF TGTGCCAGCACCTGGCCCGGGGAGCTGTTTTTT . TRBJ2-2 . TRBV6-1
CASSLNTGPQETQYF TGTGCCAGCAGTTTAAACACAGGGCCTCAAGAGACCCAGTACTTC . TRBJ2-5 few TRBV7-2
CASSSREPYNEQFF TGTGCCAGCAGTTCGAGGGAGCCTTACAATGAGCAGTTCTTC . TRBJ2-1 . TRBV27
CSVDGTGNSYEQYF TGCAGCGTTGATGGGACAGGCAACTCCTACGAGCAGTACTTC TRBD1 TRBJ2-7 . TRBV29-1